These 23 T cell receptor beta chains came from one sample sequenced in a study of blood T cell repertoires in COVID-19. The protocol was immunoSEQ multiplex PCR, while the TCRdb copy is restricted to in-frame clones and leaves out a portion. The data hold about 120,000 clones, with 60% to 85% observed a single time. The material sequenced was peripheral blood. These receptors originate from a man aged 70-80 years with acute or convalescent COVID-19.

The J gene is TRBJ1-1, the V gene TRBV6-5; TRBD1 is a possible D gene (5 bases). V shed 6 bases and J shed 4 bases, with 15 bases lying between them. The CDR3 sequence is 14 residues long. CDR1 is MNHEY and CDR2 is SVGAGI in the germline V gene. The CDR3 nucleotides read TGTGCCAGCAGCCGTGGGGGGATTGGCACTGAAGCTTTCTTT. This sequence encodes CASSRGGIGTEAFF.

The rearrangement links TRBV2 to TRBJ1-1; 7 nucleotides agree with TRBD1. The CDR3 length is 13 residues. Germline V gives CDR1 SNHLY, CDR2 FYNNEI. V shed 7 bases, J shed 5 bases, and the junction held 7 bases outside the gene matches. The CDR3 sequence: CASIQGGWTEAFF. Written as DNA, the CDR3 is TGTGCCAGCATTCAGGGGGGTTGGACTGAAGCTTTCTTT.

The genes are TRBV18 and TRBJ1-1, with unresolved D. Germline loops: CDR1 KGHSH, CDR2 LQKENI. The CDR3 loop spans 13 amino acids. The V gene lost 5 bases and the J gene lost 5 bases, with 12 bases spanning the gap. DNA of the CDR3: TGTGCCAGCTCAGAAGTCGACACAACTGAAGCTTTCTTT. It is translated as CASSEVDTTEAFF.

The gene calls are TRBV5-4 and TRBJ2-1, with 7 bases identical to TRBD1. The CDR3 totals 15 residues. After removal of 3 bases from V and 9 bases from J, the junction contained 12 bases not matched to a gene. Per the germline V gene, CDR1 is SGHNT and CDR2 is YYREEE (reference sequence). The CDR3 DNA sequence: TGTGCCAGCAGCTGGGGACAGCCGTTAACGTCTGAGCAGTTCTTC. It codes for CASSWGQPLTSEQFF.

The genes are TRBV5-6 and TRBJ2-3; unclear D gene. The CDR3 is 16 amino acids. V dropped 0 bases and J dropped 0 bases, with 11 bases sitting between them. Per germline, CDR1 SGHDT and CDR2 YYEEEE. The CDR3 protein is CASSLARVASTDTQYF. In DNA form, the CDR3 reads TGTGCCAGCAGCTTGGCCCGGGTTGCTAGCACAGATACGCAGTATTTT.

V gene TRBV6-6 combines with J gene TRBJ1-2; no firm D call. The CDR3 extends over 14 amino acids. Germline V gives CDR1 MNHNY, CDR2 SVGAGI (reference sequence). The ends were cut back, 3 bases at V and 3 bases at J, with 11 bases in the middle. Here the CDR3 reads CASSYTVSHYGYTF. The CDR3, as DNA: TGTGCCAGCAGTTATACAGTATCACACTATGGCTACACCTTC.

The chain carries TRBV7-2 and TRBJ2-2; 9 bases line up with TRBD1. CDR1 is SGHTA, CDR2 FQGNSA, per germline. The J segment lost 3 bases and the V segment lost 7 bases, leaving 9 bases of the junction unmatched. The CDR3 consists of 16 residues. CDR3 sequence (DNA): TGTGCCAGCACCGACATACAGGGGGCCTACACCGGGGAGCTGTTTTTT. This encodes CASTDIQGAYTGELFF.

Only a few counts were recorded for this clone. The CDR3 here is CASSLVGKETQYF. CDR3 bases: TGCGCCAGCAGCTTGGTGGGCAAGGAGACCCAGTACTTC. V usage is TRBV5-1 and J usage is TRBJ2-5; no definite D call. Germline CDR1 reads SGHRS; CDR2 reads YFSETQ. V was shortened by 0 bases and J by 5 bases, with 8 bases between the two germline ends. The CDR3 is 13 residues long.

This chain joins TRBV10-3 and TRBJ1-5, with a weak D call TRBD1 (5 bases). The V gene's germline CDR1 is ENHRY and CDR2 SYGVKD. Trimming removed 3 bases from V and 2 bases from J, with 14 bases in between. CDR3 size: 16 residues. DNA of the CDR3: TGTGCCATCAGTGATGACGGGGGTCGGGGCAATCAGCCCCAGCATTTT. Translating it yields CAISDDGGRGNQPQHF.

The rearrangement uses TRBV12-3 or TRBV12-4 and TRBJ1-2; D is perhaps TRBD1 (6 bases). The V and J ends lost 6 bases and 2 bases respectively, with 10 bases between them. The CDR3 length is 13 residues. CDR3 sequence (DNA): TGTGCCAGCAGCCCCGGACAGAACTATGGCTACACCTTC. This codes for CASSPGQNYGYTF.

The CDR3 reads CASSEVGGDLYEQYF. In DNA, the CDR3 is TGTGCCAGCAGTGAAGTAGGGGGGGACCTCTACGAGCAGTACTTC. This chain joins TRBV6-1 and TRBJ2-7; possible D gene TRBD2, 7 bases. CDR3 length equals 15 residues. V lost 1 base and J lost 3, with 13 bases in between. Per the germline V gene, CDR1 is MNHNS and CDR2 is SASEGT.

V usage is TRBV5-4 and J usage is TRBJ2-7; no reliable D call. Germline CDR1 and CDR2: SGHNT and YYREEE (reference sequence). The CDR3 covers 13 residues. Trimming cost V 0 bases and J 2 bases, with 6 bases left between them. CDR3 DNA sequence: TGTGCCAGCAGCTTGGTTGGCACCTACGAGCAGTACTTC. It codes for CASSLVGTYEQYF.

The gene calls are TRBV7-3 and TRBJ1-2; D possibly corresponds to TRBD1 (6 bases). The length of the CDR3 is 13 residues. Trimming stripped 6 bases from V and 2 bases from J, with 10 bases between. Germline V CDR1 and CDR2: SGHTA, FQGTGA. This CDR3 reads CASRFDRNYGYTF. The CDR3 coding sequence is TGTGCCAGCAGGTTCGACAGGAACTATGGCTACACCTTC.

This chain connects TRBV7-2 to TRBJ2-7; no definite D call. V was trimmed by 1 base and J by 2 bases, leaving 12 bases between them. The CDR3 runs to 15 residues. Germline CDR1 SGHTA, CDR2 FQGNSA. The CDR3 here is CASSLGTTSPYEQYF. CDR3 in DNA: TGTGCCAGCAGCTTAGGTACCACATCGCCCTACGAGCAGTACTTC.

The genes are TRBV27 and TRBJ2-7; TRBD2 matches at 10 bases. In germline, CDR1 is MNHEY, CDR2 SMNVEV (reference sequence). Trimming took 6 bases from V and 6 from J; bases not matched to a gene: 23. This CDR3 has 19 amino acids. Here the CDR3 reads CASRSLLLAGTGGVGEQYF. In nucleotides, the CDR3 is TGTGCCAGCAGATCCCTCCTACTAGCGGGGACGGGGGGCGTAGGCGAGCAGTACTTC.

The gene calls are TRBV6-4 and TRBJ1-1; tentatively, D is TRBD1 (5 bases). Germline V gene sequence: CDR1 MRHNA, CDR2 SNTAGT. Trimming shortened V by 6 bases and J by 2 bases, and 10 bases separated the two germline ends. The CDR3 has 13 amino acids. The DNA for the CDR3 is TGTGCCAGCAGCTATGACAGTAACACTGAAGCTTTCTTT. It is translated as CASSYDSNTEAFF.

This chain joins TRBV4-2 and TRBJ2-3, with 7 bases lining up with TRBD2. The CDR3 contains 17 residues. Germline CDR1 LGHNA, CDR2 YNFKEQ. V was clipped by 8 bases and J by 3 bases; unmatched bases: 17. The CDR3 protein is CASCYGGIFHLTDTQYF. The DNA for the CDR3 is TGTGCCAGCTGCTACGGGGGGATTTTCCACCTTACAGATACGCAGTATTTT.

The genes are TRBV7-2 and TRBJ1-2, with TRBD1 matching 8 bases. Germline V gene lookup returns CDR1 SGHTA and CDR2 FQGNSA. V lost 1 base and J lost 0; bases outside the gene matches: 10. The CDR3 totals 18 residues. CDR3 protein: CASSLVPGQAIANYGYTF. The DNA for the CDR3 is TGTGCCAGCAGCTTAGTCCCGGGACAGGCCATAGCTAACTATGGCTACACCTTC. The full variable domain, completed using reference TRBV7-2 and TRBJ1-2, is GAGVSQSPSNKVTEKGKDVELRCDPISGHTALYWYRQSLGQGLEFLIYFQGNSAPDKSGLPSDRFSAERTGGSVSTLTIQRTQQEDSAVYLCASSLVPGQAIANYGYTFGSGTRLTVV.

The V and J genes are TRBV3-1 (or the pseudogene TRBV3-2) and TRBJ2-7; 8 bases match TRBD1. The CDR3 contains 13 residues. Germline lookup yields CDR1 LGHDT and CDR2 YNNKEL (reference sequence). The V segment lost 5 bases and the J segment 6 bases; nucleotides outside the gene matches: 6. The CDR3 DNA reads as TGTGCCAGCAGCAGGGACAGGCTCTTCGAGCAGTACTTC. It is translated as CASSRDRLFEQYF.

This sequence joins TRBV7-9 and TRBJ1-1; D perhaps matches TRBD1 (6 bases). CDR3 length equals 14 residues. V was pared by 6 bases and J by 0 bases, with 11 bases between. Germline lookup yields CDR1 SEHNR and CDR2 FQNEAQ (reference sequence). The CDR3 coding sequence is TGTGCCAGCAGTCCGGACAGCCTGAACACTGAAGCTTTCTTT. Translation: CASSPDSLNTEAFF.

V and J are TRBV7-3 and TRBJ2-1; no reliable D call. The length of the CDR3 is 11 residues. Germline lookup yields CDR1 SGHTA and CDR2 FQGTGA. Trimming took 1 base from V and 9 from J, leaving 4 bases between them. In DNA, the CDR3 is TGTGCCAGCAGCTTAATAGCTGAGCAGTTCTTC. Translation: CASSLIAEQFF.

The V gene is TRBV5-1, the J gene TRBJ1-3; the match to TRBD1 covers 7 bases. The CDR3 is 15 amino acids. Germline V CDR1 and CDR2: SGHRS, YFSETQ. V lost 4 bases to trimming and J lost 2 bases; unmatched junction nucleotides: 6. CDR3 loop: CASSQGQRAGNTIYF. The CDR3 bases are TGCGCCAGCAGCCAGGGACAGCGTGCTGGAAACACCATATATTTT.

The chain recombines TRBV11-3 with TRBJ2-3, with TRBD1 as a possible D gene (5 bases). The length of the CDR3 is 14 residues. Germline V gives CDR1 SGHNT, CDR2 YENEEA. V lost 5 bases and J lost 6, with 15 bases in between. The CDR3 nucleotides read TGTGCCAGCAGCCGCCCTCAGGGTCCGGATACGCAGTATTTT. Translation: CASSRPQGPDTQYF.